The source of this TCR beta chain is a study of blood T cells in healthy people across ages. Study conclusions and caveats: Older age went with lower TCR beta diversity per million T cells, in a roughly linear way. Long-lived donors exceeded aged donors in naive CD4+ cells and diversity.

PCR was performed a second time for roughly 7 to 11 cycles using a sample-barcoded 5' primer and a J-beta primer mix. TCRdb re-called the 5' RACE reads through MiXCR, storing one row per CDR3 protein. The sample yields around 990,000 distinct CDR3 sequences, 20% to 25% seen once. This clonotype was picked up a small number of times. Its antigen is not identified. Caucasian individuals from Russia who were healthy and aged about 6 to 90 acted as donors. These data are also associated with another study on T cells of mothers and their children. That source adds: The M1S primer of the second PCR added sample barcodes and 2-4 random nucleotides.

This TCR derives from a girl aged 2-10 years in good health. Sequences were obtained from blood.

CDR3 amino acids: CASSQLGAGGPAYNEQFF. The CDR3 region has the DNA TGTGCCAGCAGCCAATTGGGGGCGGGAGGGCCAGCCTACAATGAGCAGTTCTTC. J is TRBJ2-1 and V is TRBV14; 9 bases align to TRBD2. This CDR3 spans 18 amino acids. Trimming cost V 2 bases and J 2 bases; bases outside gene matches: 10. Germline V CDR1 and CDR2: SGHDN, FVKESK.